This T cell receptor beta chain was sequenced for a study of T cells in Graves' hyperthyroidism and ophthalmopathy. Study results and limitations: Ophthalmopathy was model-predicted a median 6.5 months pre-onset.

Looked up from germline, CDR1 is SGHRS and CDR2 is YFSETQ. Trimming stripped 7 bases from V and 6 bases from J, with 22 bases between. This CDR3 region has 15 residues. Comments on this clonotype: Its specificity is not known.

Graves' hyperthyroidism is called stable when ophthalmopathy does not progress within 18 months. Clinical symptoms, serum thyroxine and TRAb, thyroid ultrasound and orbital computed tomography were used for the diagnoses. A roughly 10 ml volume of fresh peripheral blood provided the PBMCs. The investigators amplified TCR beta CDR3 regions from RNA transcripts. Primed by the HTBI set, a first-round RT-PCR was run on the TCR CDR3. Each CDR3 protein is one row after TCRdb ran MiXCR on the multiplex PCR reads. The sample shows around 420,000 distinct CDR3 sequences, roughly an eighth of them seen only once.

Material: blood. The sequence came from a woman aged 18 to 35 with Graves' hyperthyroidism. The chain joins TRBV5-1 to TRBJ1-1; D might be TRBD1 (5 bases). The CDR3 coding sequence is TGCGCCAGCCTCGATCTAGGTGGGGGGGATTCTGAAGCTTTCTTT. Amino acids: CASLDLGGGDSEAFF.